This passage covers 10 T cell receptor beta chains from one sample sequenced in a study of blood T cell repertoires in COVID-19 (TCRdb year 2020). Library generation was performed with the immunoSEQ multiplex PCR assay. This immuneACCESS table, as held by TCRdb, lists in-frame sequences with V and J called but not all clones. Of the missing ones, under half trace to an unresolved V gene in checked studies; the others have no known cause. The sample has under 300,000 clones on record, more than 75% of them singletons. The top ten hold 12% of the sample. The specimen sequenced was peripheral blood. These receptors were obtained from a woman aged 55-69 years with active or convalescent COVID-19.

The chain is built from TRBV3-1 (or the pseudogene TRBV3-2) and TRBJ1-5; D possibly corresponds to TRBD1 (5 bases). V was clipped by 4 bases and J by 5 bases, with 12 bases between them. In germline, CDR1 is LGHDT, CDR2 YNNKEL (reference sequence). The CDR3 length is 14 residues. CDR3: CASSPGGVYQPQHF. DNA of the CDR3: TGTGCCAGCAGCCCCGGGGGAGTGTATCAGCCCCAGCATTTT.

The J gene is TRBJ1-1, the V gene TRBV18; no firm D call. The CDR3 is made up of 12 amino acids. V gave up 5 bases and J gave up 7 bases, with 11 bases separating them. Germline V gene sequence: CDR1 KGHSH, CDR2 LQKENI. CDR3 coding DNA: TGTGCCAGCTCATCGCAGAACCGTGAAGCTTTCTTT. This sequence encodes CASSSQNREAFF. Variable domain in full (rest from reference TRBV18 and TRBJ1-1): NAGVMQNPRHLVRRRGQEARLRCSPMKGHSHVYWYRQLPEEGLKFMVYLQKENIIDESGMPKERFSAEFPKEGPSILRIQQVVRGDSAAYFCASSSQNREAFFGQGTRLTVV.

J is TRBJ1-2 and V is TRBV5-1; the D is unclear. This CDR3 is 14 amino acids long. Per the germline V gene, CDR1 is SGHRS and CDR2 is YFSETQ. The V and J ends lost 0 bases and 8 bases respectively, with 14 bases between them. CDR3 sequence: CASSLADVTGGYTF. The CDR3 coding sequence is TGCGCCAGCAGCTTGGCCGACGTTACGGGGGGCTACACCTTC.

V is TRBV6-5 and J is TRBJ1-3; D gene unclear. The germline V gene encodes CDR1 MNHEY and CDR2 SVGAGI. The CDR3 sequence is 15 residues long. The V and J ends lost 7 bases and 0 bases respectively, with 13 bases between them. CDR3 in amino acids: CASTAGINSGNTIYF. CDR3 nucleotide sequence: TGTGCCAGCACGGCAGGCATTAACTCTGGAAACACCATATATTTT.

The chain carries TRBV9 and TRBJ2-6; possible D gene TRBD1, 6 bases. In germline, CDR1 is SGDLS, CDR2 YYNGEE. The CDR3 spans 18 residues. The V end lost 3 bases, the J end lost 3 bases, and 19 bases lay between the germline ends. CDR3 sequence reads: CASSAKQGSSFGANVLTF. CDR3 DNA: TGTGCCAGCAGCGCTAAACAGGGATCGTCCTTTGGGGCCAACGTCCTGACTTTC. Combining the CDR3 with reference TRBV9 and TRBJ2-6 gives the whole variable domain DSGVTQTPKHLITATGQRVTLRCSPRSGDLSVYWYQQSLDQGLQFLIQYYNGEERAKGNILERFSAQQFPDLHSELNLSSLELGDSALYFCASSAKQGSSFGANVLTFGAGSRLTVL.

V is TRBV5-1 and J is TRBJ2-3; D may be TRBD2 (6 bases). Looked up from germline, CDR1 is SGHRS and CDR2 is YFSETQ. V was clipped by 0 bases and J by 0 bases, with 11 bases between them. There are 16 residues in the CDR3. The CDR3 DNA sequence: TGCGCCAGCAGCTTGGGCCCGGGGGTGAGCACAGATACGCAGTATTTT. Its protein is CASSLGPGVSTDTQYF. The whole variable domain, remainder taken from reference TRBV5-1 and TRBJ2-3, is KAGVTQTPRYLIKTRGQQVTLSCSPISGHRSVSWYQQTPGQGLQFLFEYFSETQRNKGNFPGRFSGRQFSNSRSEMNVSTLELGDSALYLCASSLGPGVSTDTQYFGPGTRLTVL.

This sequence joins TRBV6-4 and TRBJ2-1; 7 bases match TRBD2. This CDR3 comprises 15 residues. Germline V gene sequence: CDR1 MRHNA, CDR2 SNTAGT. V dropped 6 bases and J dropped 2; count of bases not matched to a gene: 7. CDR3 protein: CASSRELAPYNEQFF. Here the CDR3 DNA reads TGTGCCAGCAGCAGGGAACTAGCGCCCTACAATGAGCAGTTCTTC.

V usage is TRBV7-2 and J usage is TRBJ2-5; 8 bases map to TRBD1. Germline V CDR1 and CDR2: SGHTA, FQGNSA. This CDR3 is built from 15 residues. Trimming removed 4 bases from V and 5 bases from J; junction bases left unmatched: 9. In nucleotides, the CDR3 is TGTGCCAGCAGCTCGCAGACAGGGGTGGAGGAGACCCAGTACTTC. Its protein is CASSSQTGVEETQYF.

The chain recombines TRBV5-1 with TRBJ2-5; TRBD1 matches at 9 bases. The CDR3 totals 17 residues. Germline V lookup: CDR1 SGHRS, CDR2 YFSETQ. Trimming at V came to 3 bases and at J to 3 bases, leaving 12 bases not matched to a gene. DNA for the CDR3: TGCGCCAGCAGCTCGCGACCCGATTGGACAGGGGAAGAGACCCAGTACTTC. This codes for CASSSRPDWTGEETQYF.

On this clone: The identical CDR3 is also encoded by other nucleotide sequences in the sample. V is TRBV6-5 and J is TRBJ1-2; 7 bases align to TRBD1. Germline V gene lookup returns CDR1 MNHEY and CDR2 SVGAGI. The trim removed 0 bases at V and 4 bases at J, leaving 2 bases unmatched. The CDR3 sequence is 14 residues long. CDR3 amino acids: CASSYSRDSYGYTF. In DNA form, the CDR3 reads TGTGCCAGCAGTTACTCGAGGGACAGCTATGGCTACACCTTC.